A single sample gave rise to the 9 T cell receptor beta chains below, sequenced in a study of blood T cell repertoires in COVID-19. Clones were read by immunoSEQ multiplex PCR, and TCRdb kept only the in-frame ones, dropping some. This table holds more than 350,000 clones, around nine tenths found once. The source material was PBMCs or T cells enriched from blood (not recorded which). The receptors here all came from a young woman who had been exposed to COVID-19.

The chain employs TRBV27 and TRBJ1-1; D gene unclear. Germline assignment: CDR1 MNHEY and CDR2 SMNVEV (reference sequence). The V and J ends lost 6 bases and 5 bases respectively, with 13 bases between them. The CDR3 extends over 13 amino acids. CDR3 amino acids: CASRTPRETEAFF. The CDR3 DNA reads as TGTGCCAGCAGAACCCCCCGGGAAACTGAAGCTTTCTTT.

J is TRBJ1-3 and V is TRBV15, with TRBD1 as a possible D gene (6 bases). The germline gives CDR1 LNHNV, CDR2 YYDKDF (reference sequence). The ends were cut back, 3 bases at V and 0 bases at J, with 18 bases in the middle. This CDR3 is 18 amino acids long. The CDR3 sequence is CATSSRNRDAISGNTIYF. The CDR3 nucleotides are TGTGCCACCAGCAGTCGCAACAGGGATGCCATCTCTGGAAACACCATATATTTT.

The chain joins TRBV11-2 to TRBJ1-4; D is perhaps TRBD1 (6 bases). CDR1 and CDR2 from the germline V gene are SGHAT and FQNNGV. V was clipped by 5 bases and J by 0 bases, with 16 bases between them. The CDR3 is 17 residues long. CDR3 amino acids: CASSTRSGQTTNEKLFF. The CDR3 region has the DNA TGTGCCAGCAGCACCCGATCAGGACAGACAACTAATGAAAAACTGTTTTTT.

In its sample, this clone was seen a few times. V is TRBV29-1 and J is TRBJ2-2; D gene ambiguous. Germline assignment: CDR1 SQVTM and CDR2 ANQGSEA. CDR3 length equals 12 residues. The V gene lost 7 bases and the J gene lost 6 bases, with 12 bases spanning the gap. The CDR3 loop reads CSAFLFPGELFF. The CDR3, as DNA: TGCAGCGCCTTCCTATTCCCCGGGGAGCTGTTTTTT.

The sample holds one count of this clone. Written as DNA, the CDR3 is TGTGCCAGTAAGGAGGACTCTAATGAAAAACTGTTTTTT. It codes for CASKEDSNEKLFF. The chain is built from TRBV2 and TRBJ1-4; D uncertain. CDR1 is SNHLY, CDR2 FYNNEI, per germline. The CDR3 consists of 13 residues. Trimming took 9 bases from V and 3 from J, leaving 11 bases between them.

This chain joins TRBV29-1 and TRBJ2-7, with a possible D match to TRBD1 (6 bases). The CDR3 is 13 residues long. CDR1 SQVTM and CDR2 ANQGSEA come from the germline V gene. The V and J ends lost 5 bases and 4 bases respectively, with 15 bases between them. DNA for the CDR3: TGCAGCGTTAAGGGAACAGGGATTTACGAGCAGTACTTC. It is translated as CSVKGTGIYEQYF.

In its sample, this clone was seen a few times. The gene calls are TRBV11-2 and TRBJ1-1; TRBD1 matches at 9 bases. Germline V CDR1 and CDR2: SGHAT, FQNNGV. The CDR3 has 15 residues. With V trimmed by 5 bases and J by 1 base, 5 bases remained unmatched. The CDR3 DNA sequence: TGTGCCAGCAGCGCCCGGACAGGGGAGAACACTGAAGCTTTCTTT. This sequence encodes CASSARTGENTEAFF.

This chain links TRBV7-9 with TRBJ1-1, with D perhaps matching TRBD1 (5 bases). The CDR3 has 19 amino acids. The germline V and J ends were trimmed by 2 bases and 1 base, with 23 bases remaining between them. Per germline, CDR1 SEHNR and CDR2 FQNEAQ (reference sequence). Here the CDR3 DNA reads TGTGCCAGCAGCTTATTTAAGGCGGGACGGAACCCCCAGAACACTGAAGCTTTCTTT. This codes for CASSLFKAGRNPQNTEAFF.

The CDR3 DNA sequence: TGTGCCATCAGTAGGGGTAACACTGAAGCTTTCTTT. It encodes CAISRGNTEAFF. V and J are TRBV10-3 and TRBJ1-1; weak D call: TRBD1 (5 bases). V lost 5 bases and J lost 2, with 6 bases in between. The CDR3 is 12 amino acids. The V gene's germline CDR1 is ENHRY and CDR2 SYGVKD.